Below are 24 T cell receptor beta chains sequenced from a single sample in a study of Ad26.COV2.S vaccination and SARS-CoV-2 variants. Measured with immunoSEQ multiplex PCR; TCRdb has only the in-frame clones, and not every one. This table has 400,000 to 500,000 clones, around 87% appearing once. Treatment denoted: roughly 20 received Ad26.COV2.S at low or high dose, single or two shots; 5 received placebo; per-sample allocation not given. All samples were drawn on day 63, counting from the first vaccine or placebo injection. The sequencing here drew on peripheral blood, taken in a trial of Ad26.COV2.S vaccine versus placebo. These receptors came from a person aged 18-65 years who received the Ad26.COV2.S COVID-19 vaccine or a placebo.

The chain combines TRBV7-9 with TRBJ2-7, with unresolved D. The germline gives CDR1 SEHNR, CDR2 FQNEAQ (reference sequence). V lost 1 base to trimming and J lost 3 bases, with 4 bases between them. The CDR3 loop spans 12 amino acids. The CDR3 DNA sequence: TGTGCCAGCAGCTTAGACAACTACGAGCAGTACTTC. Protein: CASSLDNYEQYF.

The chain uses TRBV7-2 and TRBJ1-4; the match to TRBD1 covers 12 bases. Germline CDR1 SGHTA, CDR2 FQGNSA. The CDR3 covers 14 residues. J gave up 10 bases and V 5 bases, and 5 bases lay outside the gene matches. In nucleotides, the CDR3 is TGTGCCAGCAGCACCGGGACAGGGGGCGGAAAACTGTTTTTT. It encodes CASSTGTGGGKLFF.

The V and J genes are TRBV15 and TRBJ1-4, with D maybe TRBD1 (5 bases). The V and J ends lost 0 bases and 8 bases respectively, with 16 bases between them. Looked up from germline, CDR1 is LNHNV and CDR2 is YYDKDF (reference sequence). CDR3 size: 16 residues. The CDR3 bases are TGTGCCACCAGCAGAGATAGGGTGGGGGTGTACGAAAAACTGTTTTTT. It encodes CATSRDRVGVYEKLFF.

The chain combines TRBV30 with TRBJ1-2; D is undetermined. The V end lost 0 bases, the J end lost 8 bases, and 10 bases lay between the germline ends. Germline loops: CDR1 GTSNPN, CDR2 SVGIG (reference sequence). The CDR3 is 12 residues long. In DNA, the CDR3 is TGTGCCTGGAGTGTAAGACGAGACGGCTACACCTTC. This encodes CAWSVRRDGYTF.

The chain has TRBV6-2 or TRBV6-3 and TRBJ2-5; D gene uncertain. Germline V gives CDR1 MNHEY, CDR2 SVGEGT. V shed 4 bases and J shed 5 bases, with 17 bases lying between them. CDR3 length: 15 amino acids. Here the CDR3 DNA reads TGTGCCAGCAGTTGGGCGCGTGTGGTCGGGGAGACCCAGTACTTC. This translates into CASSWARVVGETQYF.

This clone was seen more than once but under ten times. CDR3 protein: CASSIVIRTEAFF. In DNA form, the CDR3 reads TGTGCCAGTAGTATCGTCATTCGGACTGAAGCTTTCTTT. The chain has TRBV19 and TRBJ1-1; no definite D call. Deletions cut 3 bases from V and 5 bases from J, with 10 bases between. The CDR3 consists of 13 residues. CDR1 is LNHDA and CDR2 is SQIVND in the germline V gene (reference sequence).

V is TRBV5-1 and J is TRBJ1-2, with D possibly matching TRBD1 (5 bases). This CDR3 contains 15 residues. Germline CDR1 reads SGHRS; CDR2 reads YFSETQ. With 4 bases removed from V and 3 bases from J, the gap between germline ends came to 16 bases. CDR3 region: CASSPGLQVDYGYTF. The CDR3 coding sequence is TGCGCCAGCAGCCCAGGGCTCCAGGTAGACTATGGCTACACCTTC.

The gene calls are TRBV28 and TRBJ1-4; the D gene is possibly TRBD1 (6 bases). This CDR3 comprises 14 residues. Germline-derived CDR1 and CDR2 are MDHEN and SYDVKM. Trimming removed 5 bases from V and 5 bases from J, with 12 bases in between. CDR3 in amino acids: CASSPPGTNEKLFF. CDR3 nucleotide sequence: TGTGCCAGCAGTCCTCCCGGGACAAATGAAAAACTGTTTTTT.

The V and J genes are TRBV24-1 and TRBJ2-1, with 13 bases that match TRBD2. CDR1 and CDR2 from the germline V gene are KGHDR and SFDVKD. J gave up 2 bases and V 3 bases, and 3 bases lay outside the gene matches. The length of the CDR3 is 17 residues. The CDR3 reads CATSDPTSGGAYNEQFF. The CDR3 nucleotides are TGTGCCACCAGTGATCCCACTAGCGGGGGGGCCTACAATGAGCAGTTCTTC.

The CDR3 reads CASSERGGSAETQYF. The CDR3 DNA follows: TGTGCCAGCAGTGAGAGGGGAGGATCTGCCGAGACCCAGTACTTC. This rearrangement joins TRBV2 to TRBJ2-5, with D possibly being TRBD2 (6 bases). V was shortened by 3 bases and J by 5 bases, with 16 bases between the two germline ends. CDR3 length equals 15 residues. CDR1 SNHLY and CDR2 FYNNEI come from the germline V gene.

The V call is TRBV6-5, the J call TRBJ2-3, with 12 bases lining up with TRBD2. With V trimmed by 8 bases and J by 5 bases, 8 bases remained unmatched. This CDR3 is 15 amino acids long. Germline V gene sequence: CDR1 MNHEY, CDR2 SVGAGI. The CDR3 coding sequence is TGTGCCAGCCAACCTAGCGGGGGGGCCCGAGATACGCAGTATTTT. Its protein product is CASQPSGGARDTQYF.

The chain is built from TRBV19 and TRBJ1-4; unclear D gene. Germline assignment: CDR1 LNHDA and CDR2 SQIVND (reference sequence). Trimming pared 4 bases from V and 1 base from J, leaving 13 bases between. The CDR3 loop spans 16 amino acids. The chain's CDR3 is CASSNPHQGTNEKLFF. The CDR3 DNA follows: TGTGCCAGTAGTAACCCACATCAAGGAACTAATGAAAAACTGTTTTTT.

V is TRBV4-1 and J is TRBJ2-5, with D uncertain. Per germline, CDR1 MGHRA and CDR2 YSYEKL. Trimming stripped 1 base from V and 5 bases from J, with 8 bases between. The CDR3 runs to 13 residues. CDR3 nucleotide sequence: TGCGCCAGCAGCCAAGCGGCGGTGGAGACCCAGTACTTC. Residues: CASSQAAVETQYF.

The rearrangement links TRBV28 to TRBJ1-3; TRBD1 is a possible D gene (6 bases). The CDR3 runs 16 residues. Germline V lookup: CDR1 MDHEN, CDR2 SYDVKM. Trimming removed 6 bases at V and 0 bases at J, with 15 bases between. This CDR3 reads CASRNPTRGSGNTIYF. CDR3 in DNA: TGTGCCAGCAGAAACCCTACCAGGGGCTCTGGAAACACCATATATTTT.

V gene TRBV5-8 combines with J gene TRBJ1-4; D possibly corresponds to TRBD1 (5 bases). V lost 1 base, J lost 7 bases, and 17 bases lay in between. Germline V gives CDR1 SGHTS, CDR2 YDEGEE. This CDR3 has 16 residues. CDR3 sequence reads: CASSLSAGPQGEKLFF. CDR3 sequence (DNA): TGTGCCAGCAGCTTGTCAGCCGGGCCTCAGGGTGAAAAACTGTTTTTT.

The chain links TRBV10-1 to TRBJ2-2; TRBD1 might be the D (6 bases). The V end lost 7 bases, the J end lost 1 base, and 16 bases lay between the germline ends. There are 16 residues in the CDR3. Looked up from germline, CDR1 is WNHNN and CDR2 is SYGVQD (reference sequence). CDR3 DNA sequence: TGCGCCAGCACTAACTCTCGGGACAAGAACACCGGGGAGCTGTTTTTT. Translated: CASTNSRDKNTGELFF.

The chain is built from TRBV6-5 and TRBJ2-1; TRBD2 aligns across 7 bases. Germline CDR1 MNHEY, CDR2 SVGAGI. This CDR3 comprises 11 residues. The J segment lost 8 bases and the V segment lost 6 bases, leaving 1 base of the junction unmatched. In nucleotides, the CDR3 is TGTGCCAGCAGACGGGGGGATGAGCAGTTCTTC. Its translation is CASRRGDEQFF.

The CDR3 nucleotides are TGTGCCAGCAGCTTGGAGGACGGGGGTGAACATACGCAGTATTTT. Translation: CASSLEDGGEHTQYF. The chain joins TRBV5-4 to TRBJ2-3; D might be TRBD2 (6 bases). The CDR3 has 15 amino acids. Germline CDR1 SGHNT, CDR2 YYREEE (reference sequence). The V gene lost 0 bases and the J gene lost 7 bases, with 15 bases spanning the gap.

The V and J genes are TRBV7-2 and TRBJ1-2, with 7 nucleotides matching TRBD1. The germline V gene encodes CDR1 SGHTA and CDR2 FQGNSA. The ends lost 0 bases at V and 7 bases at J; junction bases unmatched: 11. The CDR3 has 16 residues. CDR3 sequence (DNA): TGTGCCAGCAGCTTAGCGCCGGACAGGCGAAGGGGTGGCTACACCTTC. It codes for CASSLAPDRRRGGYTF.

This sequence joins TRBV28 and TRBJ1-2, with 7 positions matching TRBD1. The V segment lost 2 bases and the J segment 8 bases; nucleotides outside the gene matches: 14. The CDR3 length is 16 residues. Germline V lookup: CDR1 MDHEN, CDR2 SYDVKM. CDR3 sequence reads: CASSLVRREGAPGYTF. The CDR3 nucleotides are TGTGCCAGCAGTTTAGTCCGTCGGGAGGGGGCGCCGGGCTACACCTTC.

This clone was observed a handful of times. V and J are TRBV7-8 and TRBJ1-2; D uncertain. Germline lookup yields CDR1 SGHVS and CDR2 FQNEAQ. This CDR3 spans 15 amino acids. The V end lost 1 base, the J end lost 4 bases, and 13 bases lay between the germline ends. The CDR3 spells CASSLVREIPYGYTF. The CDR3 bases are TGTGCCAGCAGCTTAGTTCGGGAGATCCCCTATGGCTACACCTTC. The full variable domain, rest sourced from reference TRBV7-8 and TRBJ1-2, is GAGVSQSPRYKVAKRGQDVALRCDPISGHVSLFWYQQALGQGPEFLTYFQNEAQLDKSGLPSDRFFAERPEGSVSTLKIQRTQQEDSAVYLCASSLVREIPYGYTFGSGTRLTVV.

The chain couples TRBV5-6 to TRBJ2-1; 7 bases fit TRBD2. The CDR3 is 16 residues long. V shed 1 base and J 4 bases; nucleotides not matched to a gene: 8. Per the germline V gene, CDR1 is SGHDT and CDR2 is YYEEEE. DNA for the CDR3: TGTGCCAGCAGCTTGACGATGCCTAGCGGATACAATGAGCAGTTCTTC. Translated, it gives CASSLTMPSGYNEQFF.

The gene calls are TRBV7-2 and TRBJ2-7; no firm D call. V lost 3 bases and J lost 4, with 19 bases in between. The CDR3 has 16 amino acids. From germline, CDR1 is SGHTA and CDR2 FQGNSA. The CDR3 protein is CASSFSIDLRAYEQYF. DNA of the CDR3: TGTGCCAGCAGCTTTAGCATAGACCTCCGGGCTTACGAGCAGTACTTC.

The chain has TRBV2 and TRBJ2-2; D gene unclear. With 4 bases removed from V and 0 bases from J, the gap between germline ends came to 3 bases. The germline V gene encodes CDR1 SNHLY and CDR2 FYNNEI. The CDR3 length is 13 residues. CDR3: CASSGANTGELFF. The CDR3 DNA reads as TGTGCCAGCAGTGGAGCGAACACCGGGGAGCTGTTTTTT.